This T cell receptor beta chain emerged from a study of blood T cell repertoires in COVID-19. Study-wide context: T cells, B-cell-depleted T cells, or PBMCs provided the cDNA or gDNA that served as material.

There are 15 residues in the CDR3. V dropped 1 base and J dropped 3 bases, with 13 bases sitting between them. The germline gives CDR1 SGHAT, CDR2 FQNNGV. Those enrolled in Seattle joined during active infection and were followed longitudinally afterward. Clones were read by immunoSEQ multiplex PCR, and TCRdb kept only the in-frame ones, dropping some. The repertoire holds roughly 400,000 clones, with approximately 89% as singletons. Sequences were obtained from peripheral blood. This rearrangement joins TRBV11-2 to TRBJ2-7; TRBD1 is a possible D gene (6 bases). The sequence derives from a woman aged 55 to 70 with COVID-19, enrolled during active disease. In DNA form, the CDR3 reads TGTGCCAGCAGCTTAGTAGTAAGGGGGAACTACGAGCAGTACTTC. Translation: CASSLVVRGNYEQYF.